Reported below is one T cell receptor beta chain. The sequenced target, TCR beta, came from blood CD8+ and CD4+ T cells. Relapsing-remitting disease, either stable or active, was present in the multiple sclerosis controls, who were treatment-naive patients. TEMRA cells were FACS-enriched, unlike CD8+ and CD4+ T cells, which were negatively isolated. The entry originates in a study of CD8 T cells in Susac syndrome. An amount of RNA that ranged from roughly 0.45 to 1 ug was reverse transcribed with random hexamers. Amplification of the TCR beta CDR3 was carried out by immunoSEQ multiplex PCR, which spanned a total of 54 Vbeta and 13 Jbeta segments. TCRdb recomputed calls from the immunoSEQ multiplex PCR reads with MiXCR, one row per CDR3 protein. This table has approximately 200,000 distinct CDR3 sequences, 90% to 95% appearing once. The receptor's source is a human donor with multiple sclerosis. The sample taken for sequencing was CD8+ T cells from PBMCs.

The CDR3 DNA reads TGTGCCAGCAGTAACCAGATCGGGACCTTACGGGAGCAGTACTTC. Its protein product is CASSNQIGTLREQYF. The chain links TRBV6-6 to TRBJ2-7; D might be TRBD1 or TRBD2, each matching 5 bases. The ends were cut back, 5 bases at V and 7 bases at J, with 21 bases in the middle. The CDR3 is 15 amino acids. Germline loops: CDR1 MNHNY, CDR2 SVGAGI (reference sequence).